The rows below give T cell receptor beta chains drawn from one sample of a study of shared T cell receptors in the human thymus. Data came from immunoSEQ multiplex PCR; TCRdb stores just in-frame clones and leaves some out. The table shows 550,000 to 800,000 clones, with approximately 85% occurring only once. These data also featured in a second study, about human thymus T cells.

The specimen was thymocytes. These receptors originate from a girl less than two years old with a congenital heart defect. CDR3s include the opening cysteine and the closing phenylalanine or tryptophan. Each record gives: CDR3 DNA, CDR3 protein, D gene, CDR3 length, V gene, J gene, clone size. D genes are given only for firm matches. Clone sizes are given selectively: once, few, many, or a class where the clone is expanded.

cdr3_nt: TGTGCCAGCAGCTTGGCCGGGGACAGGGTGGCAGATACGCAGTATTTT; cdr3_aa: CASSLAGDRVADTQYF; d_call: TRBD1; cdr3_length: 16; v_call: TRBV5-6; j_call: TRBJ2-3; clone_size: few
cdr3_nt: TGTGCCAGCAGCTTAGGAGGACAGAATAATTCACCCCTCCACTTT; cdr3_aa: CASSLGGQNNSPLHF; d_call: NA; cdr3_length: 15; v_call: TRBV7-2; j_call: TRBJ1-6; clone_size: NA
cdr3_nt: TGTGCCAGCAGTGTTGACTCACTTACGACCCTAGCCAAAAACATTCAGTACTTC; cdr3_aa: CASSVDSLTTLAKNIQYF; d_call: NA; cdr3_length: 18; v_call: TRBV6-1; j_call: TRBJ2-4; clone_size: NA
cdr3_nt: TGTGCCAGCAGTTCCAACCTTCGACAGGCCGAGGGCTATGGCTACACCTTC; cdr3_aa: CASSSNLRQAEGYGYTF; d_call: NA; cdr3_length: 17; v_call: TRBV27; j_call: TRBJ1-2; clone_size: NA
cdr3_nt: TGTGCCAGCAGCTTAGCCGGGGGGTTAGGCACAGATACGCAGTATTTT; cdr3_aa: CASSLAGGLGTDTQYF; d_call: TRBD2; cdr3_length: 16; v_call: TRBV7-2; j_call: TRBJ2-3; clone_size: once
cdr3_nt: TGTGCCAGCATTAACCAGGGCCTAGTCTATAGCAATCAGCCCCAGCATTTT; cdr3_aa: CASINQGLVYSNQPQHF; d_call: NA; cdr3_length: 17; v_call: TRBV28; j_call: TRBJ1-5; clone_size: NA
cdr3_nt: TGTGCCAGCAGTGGAACAGGGACTAGCTCCTATAATTCACCCCTCCACTTT; cdr3_aa: CASSGTGTSSYNSPLHF; d_call: NA; cdr3_length: 17; v_call: TRBV25-1; j_call: TRBJ1-6; clone_size: NA
cdr3_nt: TGTGCCAGCAGCTTAGCGACTAGGGGACTAGCGGCAAAGCCCTACGAGCAGTACTTC; cdr3_aa: CASSLATRGLAAKPYEQYF; d_call: TRBD2; cdr3_length: 19; v_call: TRBV7-2; j_call: TRBJ2-7; clone_size: NA
cdr3_nt: TGTGCCACCTCCCCCAACAGGGGGCGAGAGACCCAGTACTTC; cdr3_aa: CATSPNRGRETQYF; d_call: TRBD1; cdr3_length: 14; v_call: TRBV10-3; j_call: TRBJ2-5; clone_size: NA
cdr3_nt: TGTGCCAGTAGTCCAAGGGACAGGGAAGATACGCAGTATTTT; cdr3_aa: CASSPRDREDTQYF; d_call: TRBD1; cdr3_length: 14; v_call: TRBV19; j_call: TRBJ2-3; clone_size: NA
cdr3_nt: TGTGCCAGCCGACTCATATCCGGGGAGCTGTTTTTT; cdr3_aa: CASRLISGELFF; d_call: NA; cdr3_length: 12; v_call: TRBV27; j_call: TRBJ2-2; clone_size: NA
cdr3_nt: TGTGCCAGCAGCTCGACAGGACAGGGGACAGGGACCCAGTACTTC; cdr3_aa: CASSSTGQGTGTQYF; d_call: TRBD1; cdr3_length: 15; v_call: TRBV7-9; j_call: TRBJ2-5; clone_size: NA
cdr3_nt: TGTGCCAGCAGCTTAGTCGCTAGCGGGGGGGCGGGCACAGATACGCAGTATTTT; cdr3_aa: CASSLVASGGAGTDTQYF; d_call: TRBD2; cdr3_length: 18; v_call: TRBV7-2; j_call: TRBJ2-3; clone_size: NA
cdr3_nt: TGCGCCAGCAGCGGTGGACAGAGGGGAGCCAGGGAGACCCAGTACTTC; cdr3_aa: CASSGGQRGARETQYF; d_call: NA; cdr3_length: 16; v_call: TRBV5-1; j_call: TRBJ2-5; clone_size: NA
cdr3_nt: TGTGCCAGCACCCCCCCATGGGGCAGGGCCTCTGGAAACACCATATATTTT; cdr3_aa: CASTPPWGRASGNTIYF; d_call: NA; cdr3_length: 17; v_call: TRBV25-1; j_call: TRBJ1-3; clone_size: NA
cdr3_nt: TGCGCCAGCAGCTTGTGCACGGTTGCGGGGACTGCTGGAAACACCATATATTTT; cdr3_aa: CASSLCTVAGTAGNTIYF; d_call: NA; cdr3_length: 18; v_call: TRBV5-1; j_call: TRBJ1-3; clone_size: NA
cdr3_nt: TGTGCTAGTGGTTTGGGCGGGGTCCTTAGCAATCAGCCCCAGCATTTT; cdr3_aa: CASGLGGVLSNQPQHF; d_call: NA; cdr3_length: 16; v_call: TRBV12-5; j_call: TRBJ1-5; clone_size: NA
cdr3_nt: TGCGCCAGCAGCCAAGGAGCACAGGGGGGAGTTGGTGGCTACACCTTC; cdr3_aa: CASSQGAQGGVGGYTF; d_call: TRBD1; cdr3_length: 16; v_call: TRBV4-1; j_call: TRBJ1-2; clone_size: NA
cdr3_nt: TGCGCCAGCAGCTTGGAGGGCGGGGGGTACTCCTACGAGCAGTACTTC; cdr3_aa: CASSLEGGGYSYEQYF; d_call: TRBD2; cdr3_length: 16; v_call: TRBV5-1; j_call: TRBJ2-7; clone_size: once
cdr3_nt: TGTGCCAGCTCACCGGTAGCGGGGGAAGCCAAAAACATTCAGTACTTC; cdr3_aa: CASSPVAGEAKNIQYF; d_call: TRBD2; cdr3_length: 16; v_call: TRBV18; j_call: TRBJ2-4; clone_size: NA
cdr3_nt: TGTGCCAGTAGAATAAGAACAGGGTTCATGAACACTGAAGCTTTCTTT; cdr3_aa: CASRIRTGFMNTEAFF; d_call: NA; cdr3_length: 16; v_call: TRBV19; j_call: TRBJ1-1; clone_size: NA
cdr3_nt: TGTGCCAGCAATCACAAGGGAGATAGCAATCAGCCCCAGCATTTT; cdr3_aa: CASNHKGDSNQPQHF; d_call: NA; cdr3_length: 15; v_call: TRBV6-5; j_call: TRBJ1-5; clone_size: once
cdr3_nt: TGTGCCAGTAGTAAGGAGGGGACGAGCTCCTACAATGAGCAGTTCTTC; cdr3_aa: CASSKEGTSSYNEQFF; d_call: NA; cdr3_length: 16; v_call: TRBV19; j_call: TRBJ2-1; clone_size: NA
cdr3_nt: TGTGCCAGCAGCCCCGGTGAGGGCACCGGGGAGCTGTTTTTT; cdr3_aa: CASSPGEGTGELFF; d_call: NA; cdr3_length: 14; v_call: TRBV5-4; j_call: TRBJ2-2; clone_size: NA
cdr3_nt: TGTGCCAGCAGCCGTAGACAGGGCAGCTACACCTTC; cdr3_aa: CASSRRQGSYTF; d_call: TRBD1; cdr3_length: 12; v_call: TRBV14; j_call: TRBJ1-2; clone_size: NA
cdr3_nt: TGTGCCAGCAGCCCTAGTGGGTCAGGGGATGACTATGGCTACACCTTC; cdr3_aa: CASSPSGSGDDYGYTF; d_call: NA; cdr3_length: 16; v_call: TRBV7-2; j_call: TRBJ1-2; clone_size: few
cdr3_nt: TGTGCCAGCAGTTTCGGAGATGAGCAGTTCTTC; cdr3_aa: CASSFGDEQFF; d_call: NA; cdr3_length: 11; v_call: TRBV28; j_call: TRBJ2-1; clone_size: NA
cdr3_nt: TGTGCCAGCGGGGCGCTGCTTGGACAGCCAAACTCTGGAAACACCATATATTTT; cdr3_aa: CASGALLGQPNSGNTIYF; d_call: NA; cdr3_length: 18; v_call: TRBV11-1; j_call: TRBJ1-3; clone_size: NA
cdr3_nt: TGTGCCAGCAGCCCACACCGACAGAAGAAGACTGGAAACACCATATATTTT; cdr3_aa: CASSPHRQKKTGNTIYF; d_call: NA; cdr3_length: 17; v_call: TRBV7-8; j_call: TRBJ1-3; clone_size: NA
cdr3_nt: TGTGCCAGCAGCATCGGGGGGCCTCTGACTGTGAGATCCTATGGCTACACCTTC; cdr3_aa: CASSIGGPLTVRSYGYTF; d_call: NA; cdr3_length: 18; v_call: TRBV5-5; j_call: TRBJ1-2; clone_size: NA
cdr3_nt: TGCAGCGCCGGGAGCGGCAGGAGGGGCCGTGGGGAGACCCAGTACTTC; cdr3_aa: CSAGSGRRGRGETQYF; d_call: NA; cdr3_length: 16; v_call: TRBV29-1; j_call: TRBJ2-5; clone_size: NA
cdr3_nt: TGCAGCGTTGATACGCGGGGGGGTTTCTCGAAGACCCAGTACTTC; cdr3_aa: CSVDTRGGFSKTQYF; d_call: TRBD2; cdr3_length: 15; v_call: TRBV29-1; j_call: TRBJ2-5; clone_size: once
cdr3_nt: TGTGCCAGCGAACTAGCGGGGGGATACGAGCAGTACTTC; cdr3_aa: CASELAGGYEQYF; d_call: TRBD2; cdr3_length: 13; v_call: TRBV6-1; j_call: TRBJ2-7; clone_size: NA
cdr3_nt: TGCGCCACTCTTACCGGGGAGCTGTTTTTT; cdr3_aa: CATLTGELFF; d_call: NA; cdr3_length: 10; v_call: TRBV10-1; j_call: TRBJ2-2; clone_size: few
cdr3_nt: TGTGCCAGCAGCCGCTCGAGACAGGGGCTACTAATATGCGAGCAGTACTTC; cdr3_aa: CASSRSRQGLLICEQYF; d_call: TRBD1; cdr3_length: 17; v_call: TRBV14; j_call: TRBJ2-7; clone_size: NA
cdr3_nt: TGTGCCAGCAGCTCTACTAGAAGGGCAGATACGCAGTATTTT; cdr3_aa: CASSSTRRADTQYF; d_call: NA; cdr3_length: 14; v_call: TRBV7-9; j_call: TRBJ2-3; clone_size: NA
cdr3_nt: TGCAGCGCTACCGAGGCGGGGAGGGCAACTAATGAAAAACTGTTTTTT; cdr3_aa: CSATEAGRATNEKLFF; d_call: NA; cdr3_length: 16; v_call: TRBV29-1; j_call: TRBJ1-4; clone_size: NA